This is a list of T cell receptor beta chains from one sample in a study of T cells after yellow fever vaccination. TCRdb reanalysed the 5' RACE reads using MiXCR and keeps one entry per CDR3 protein. Among 350,000 to 450,000 distinct CDR3 sequences listed, approximately 5.7% were seen once. This specimen consisted of PBMCs, obtained 5 days after the yellow fever booster vaccination. The receptors here all came from a young man who received the YFV17D yellow fever vaccine. The CDR3 runs from the conserved cysteine through the conserved F or W. The order of the fields is V gene, CDR3 protein.

TRBV7-2 | CASSLARGVARETQYF
TRBV20-1 | CSAVGVLEPQHF
TRBV20-1 | CSARTSVTDTQYF
TRBV11-2 | CASSLPPDSLPAYEQYF
TRBV4-3 | CASSHKTPFVGEGVTEAFF
TRBV20-1 | CSARRMDGTTEAFF
TRBV4-2 | CASSQYRTYEQYF
TRBV5-4 | CASSPVGTTYNEQFF
TRBV20-1 | CSATSGARVYEAFF
TRBV20-1 | CSASSTAKETQYF
TRBV12-3/TRBV12-4 | CASSLEQGNNEQFF
TRBV6-1 | CASSELAGGSPYNEQFF
TRBV29-1 | CSELAGEKDTQYF
TRBV20-1 | CSASPAAAGIEQYF
TRBV18 | CASSLGRITGELFF
TRBV7-8 | CASSLEGQGSHEQYF
TRBV13 | CASRAGTSIPGELFF
TRBV7-8 | CASSFSLAGATQYF
TRBV19 | CAISSSGRPNTGELFF
TRBV3-1 | CASSQSRESPQYF
TRBV3-1 | CASRNSGNTDTQYF
TRBV4-2 | CASSQGTGDYEQYF
TRBV28 | CASSSGVQLAGTETQYF
TRBV12-3/TRBV12-4 | CASSLGPGKRETQYF
TRBV20-1 | CSATSGMSTDTQYF
TRBV19 | CASSMGEYQETQYF
TRBV12-3/TRBV12-4 | CASSLRQDQETQYF
TRBV5-1 | CASSNGPLPTDTQYF
TRBV11-2 | CASSLGGPQQFF
TRBV7-2 | CASSITGMNTEAFF
TRBV20-1 | CSASLARDSRVGNTIYF
TRBV7-2 | CASRRTGTGTSYEQYF
TRBV3-1 | CASNQWDAKNTEAFF
TRBV10-2 | CASSESKGGQPQHF
TRBV15 | CATSRDGGDNEQFF
TRBV18 | CASSPPQGPYEQYF